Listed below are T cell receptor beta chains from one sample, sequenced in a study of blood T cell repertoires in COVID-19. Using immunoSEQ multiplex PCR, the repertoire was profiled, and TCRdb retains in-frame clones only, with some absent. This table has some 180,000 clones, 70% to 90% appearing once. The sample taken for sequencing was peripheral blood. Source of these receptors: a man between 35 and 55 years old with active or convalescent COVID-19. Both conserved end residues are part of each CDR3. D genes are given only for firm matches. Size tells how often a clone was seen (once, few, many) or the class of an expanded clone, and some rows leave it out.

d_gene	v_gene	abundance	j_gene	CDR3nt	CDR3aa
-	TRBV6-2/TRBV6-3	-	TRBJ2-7	TGTGCCAGCAGCGGACAGTTGTTCTACGAGCAGTACTTC	CASSGQLFYEQYF
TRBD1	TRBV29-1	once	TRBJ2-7	TGCAGCGTTGAAGGCCCACCGGACAGGGGGCTTTACGAGCAGTACTTC	CSVEGPPDRGLYEQYF
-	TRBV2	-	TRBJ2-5	TGTGCCAGCAGTGGTAACAGAAATCAAGAGACCCAGTACTTC	CASSGNRNQETQYF
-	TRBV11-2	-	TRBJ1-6	TGTGCCAGCAGCTTAGGTCTAAACAGGGATCAGAATTCACCCCTCCACTTT	CASSLGLNRDQNSPLHF
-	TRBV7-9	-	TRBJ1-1	TGTGCCAGCAGCTTAGTGACCGGCGGTGAAGCTTTCTTT	CASSLVTGGEAFF
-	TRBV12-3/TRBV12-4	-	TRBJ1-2	TGTGCCAGCAGGCGGGGTGGCTACACCTTC	CASRRGGYTF
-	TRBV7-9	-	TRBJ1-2	TGTGCCAGCAGCCGGGAGGGGATGCATGGCTACACCTTC	CASSREGMHGYTF
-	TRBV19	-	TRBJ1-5	TGTGCCAGTAGTCCCGGGGGTTACTCCGTTCAGCCCCAGCATTTT	CASSPGGYSVQPQHF
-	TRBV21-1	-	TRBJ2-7	TGTGCCTTACTCGGACTAGACGACTACGAGCAGTACTTC	CALLGLDDYEQYF
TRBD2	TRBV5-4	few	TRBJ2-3	TGTGCCAGCAGACCCGGACTAGCGGGGGACCTCTTAACAGATACGCAGTATTTT	CASRPGLAGDLLTDTQYF
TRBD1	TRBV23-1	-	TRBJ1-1	TGCGCCAGCAGTCAATCGCTATCGCCCGAGACAGGGTCCAACACTGAAGCTTTCTTT	CASSQSLSPETGSNTEAFF
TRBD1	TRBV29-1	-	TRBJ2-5	TGCAGCGTTGATTTAGGGACAGGGGTGGAGACCCAGTACTTC	CSVDLGTGVETQYF
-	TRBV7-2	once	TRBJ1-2	TGTGCCAGCAGCCGTACAGTTATTAATGGCTACACCTTC	CASSRTVINGYTF
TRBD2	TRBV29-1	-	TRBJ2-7	TGCAGCGTTGAAGCCTTTGGACTAGCGGGGGCCAACGAGCAGTACTTC	CSVEAFGLAGANEQYF
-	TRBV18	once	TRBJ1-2	TGTGCCAGCTCACCCGGGGATAACTATGGCTACACCTTC	CASSPGDNYGYTF
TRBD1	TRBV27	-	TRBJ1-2	TGTGCCAGCAGTGCTAGGGACAGTAAATATGGCTACACCTTC	CASSARDSKYGYTF